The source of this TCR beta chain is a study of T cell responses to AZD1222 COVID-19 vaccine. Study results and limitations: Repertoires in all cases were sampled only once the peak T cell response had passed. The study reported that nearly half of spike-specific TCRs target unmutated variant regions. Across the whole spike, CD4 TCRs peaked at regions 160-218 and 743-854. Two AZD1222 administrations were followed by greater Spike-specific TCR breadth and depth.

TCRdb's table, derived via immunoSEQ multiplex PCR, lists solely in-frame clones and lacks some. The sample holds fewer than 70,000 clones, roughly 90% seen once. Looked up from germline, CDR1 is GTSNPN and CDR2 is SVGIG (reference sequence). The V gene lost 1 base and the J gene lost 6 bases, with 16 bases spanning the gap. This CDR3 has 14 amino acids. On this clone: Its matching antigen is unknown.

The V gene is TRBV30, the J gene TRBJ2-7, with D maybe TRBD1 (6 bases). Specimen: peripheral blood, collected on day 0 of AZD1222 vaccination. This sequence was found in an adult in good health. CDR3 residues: CAWSESVRTAEQYF. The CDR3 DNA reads TGTGCCTGGAGTGAATCAGTAAGGACAGCCGAGCAGTACTTC.